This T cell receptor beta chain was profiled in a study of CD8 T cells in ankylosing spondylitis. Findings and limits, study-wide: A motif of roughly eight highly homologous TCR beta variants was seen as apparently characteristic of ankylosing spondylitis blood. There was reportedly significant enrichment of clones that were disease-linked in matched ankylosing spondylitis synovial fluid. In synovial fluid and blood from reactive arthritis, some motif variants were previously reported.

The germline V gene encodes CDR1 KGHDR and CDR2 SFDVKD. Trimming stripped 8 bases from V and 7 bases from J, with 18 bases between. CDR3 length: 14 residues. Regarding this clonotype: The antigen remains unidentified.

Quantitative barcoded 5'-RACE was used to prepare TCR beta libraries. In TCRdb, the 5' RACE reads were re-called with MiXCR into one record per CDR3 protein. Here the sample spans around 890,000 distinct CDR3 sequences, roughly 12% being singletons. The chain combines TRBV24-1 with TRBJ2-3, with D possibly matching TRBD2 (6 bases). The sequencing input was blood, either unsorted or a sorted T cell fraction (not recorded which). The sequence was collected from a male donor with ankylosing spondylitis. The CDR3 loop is CATKGRDPWHTQYF. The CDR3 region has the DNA TGTGCCACCAAGGGGCGGGACCCCTGGCATACGCAGTATTTT.